The 18 T cell receptor beta chains below were found in one sample sequenced in a study of spatial heterogeneity in lung cancer. TCRdb used MiXCR to reprocess the 5' RACE reads, holding one entry per CDR3 protein. The sample consists of about 50,000 distinct CDR3 sequences, 7.6% of them appearing once. The time point is: sample taken at primary tumor resection. Without sorting, whole RNA was sequenced from tumor, nontumor lung or frozen PBMC. Sequences were derived from PBMCs, sampled at surgery. Receptor source: a female donor with early-stage non-small cell lung cancer.

This clonotype was seen ten or more times. The chain combines TRBV10-3 with TRBJ2-7; 7 positions agree with TRBD2. The germline gives CDR1 ENHRY, CDR2 SYGVKD. The CDR3 extends over 16 amino acids. With V trimmed by 5 bases and J by 3 bases, 13 bases remained unmatched. The CDR3 DNA is TGTGCCATCAGTCCCATGGGTAGCGGGCTCATCTACGAGCAGTACTTC. It translates to CAISPMGSGLIYEQYF.

This clonotype was found once. Just one base apart from a much larger clone, this may be a read error. V is TRBV7-2 and J is TRBJ2-6; D is unresolved. This CDR3 is 15 amino acids long. Germline CDR1 reads SGHTA; CDR2 reads FQGNSA. CDR3: CAGSLKGPGANVLTF. The CDR3 DNA sequence: TGTGCCGGCAGCTTAAAAGGGCCTGGGGCCAACGTCCTGACTTTC.

This clonotype was found many times. The chain links TRBV29-1 to TRBJ2-1; 11 bases match TRBD2. V dropped 3 bases and J dropped 3; count of bases not matched to a gene: 4. The CDR3 runs to 15 residues. Germline CDR1 and CDR2: SQVTM and ANQGSEA. CDR3 sequence reads: CSVDTSGGIYNEQFF. DNA for the CDR3: TGCAGCGTTGATACTAGCGGGGGAATCTACAATGAGCAGTTCTTC.

This clonotype was detected ten times or more. The gene calls are TRBV7-6 and TRBJ2-1; D ambiguous. The CDR3 sequence is 12 residues long. Trimming took off 2 bases at V and 4 bases at J, with 3 bases between the two ends. Looked up from germline, CDR1 is SGHVS and CDR2 is FNYEAQ. The CDR3 here is CASSLSYNEQFF. As DNA, the CDR3 is TGTGCCAGCAGCTTATCATACAATGAGCAGTTCTTC.

The CDR3 sequence is CATSRDRATHNEQFF. In DNA, the CDR3 is TGTGCCACCAGCAGAGATCGTGCCACCCACAATGAGCAGTTCTTC. The chain couples TRBV15 to TRBJ2-1, with unresolved D. The CDR3 is made up of 15 amino acids. Germline values: CDR1 LNHNV, CDR2 YYDKDF (reference sequence). V was pared by 0 bases and J by 5 bases, with 11 bases between. The whole variable domain, remainder taken from reference TRBV15 and TRBJ2-1, is DAMVIQNPRYQVTQFGKPVTLSCSQTLNHNVMYWYQQKSSQAPKLLFHYYDKDFNNEADTPDNFQSRRPNTSFCFLDIRSPGLGDTAMYLCATSRDRATHNEQFFGPGTRLTVL.

At least ten counts were recorded for this clonotype. The chain carries TRBV20-1 and TRBJ1-1; tentative D call: TRBD1 (6 bases). The germline V and J ends were trimmed by 6 bases and 5 bases, with 19 bases remaining between them. The CDR3 is 14 residues long. Per germline, CDR1 DFQATT and CDR2 SNEGSKA (reference sequence). CDR3 residues: CSAAEGGVGTEAFF. CDR3 in DNA: TGCAGTGCAGCAGAAGGGGGGGTAGGAACTGAAGCTTTCTTT.

This clonotype was observed many times. The V call is TRBV20-1, the J call TRBJ2-7, with 7 bases that match TRBD1. Germline assignment: CDR1 DFQATT and CDR2 SNEGSKA (reference sequence). The trim removed 5 bases at V and 2 bases at J, leaving 9 bases unmatched. CDR3 length: 14 amino acids. CDR3 nucleotide sequence: TGCAGTGCTGGAAAGACAGGGACGCCCTACGAGCAGTACTTC. This gives the protein CSAGKTGTPYEQYF.

The sample holds many counts of this clonotype. The chain is built from TRBV7-6 and TRBJ2-7, with D tentatively TRBD1 (8 bases). The CDR3 is 17 amino acids. V lost 1 base and J lost 2, with 18 bases in between. CDR1 is SGHVS and CDR2 is FNYEAQ in the germline V gene. The CDR3 spells CASSLEASGTGTYEQYF. The CDR3 DNA follows: TGTGCCAGCAGCTTAGAGGCCAGCGGGACAGGTACCTACGAGCAGTACTTC.

The CDR3 is CASSLVQGYEQYF. In DNA, the CDR3 is TGCGCCAGCAGCTTGGTGCAGGGCTACGAGCAGTACTTC. The rearrangement links TRBV5-1 to TRBJ2-7; TRBD1 might be the D (5 bases). CDR3 size: 13 residues. Germline CDR1 reads SGHRS; CDR2 reads YFSETQ. V lost 0 bases, J lost 3 bases, and 7 bases lay in between.

The sample holds a few counts of this clonotype. This sequence joins TRBV28 and TRBJ1-3; D is undetermined. The germline CDR1 and CDR2 sequences are MDHEN and SYDVKM. CDR3 length: 13 residues. With 3 bases removed from V and 7 bases from J, the gap between germline ends came to 10 bases. The CDR3 DNA follows: TGTGCCAGCAGTTTTCCCGGGGTGAACACCATATATTTT. Translation gives CASSFPGVNTIYF.

The sample holds many counts of this clonotype. The chain uses TRBV9 and TRBJ1-3; 10 positions match TRBD1. Germline CDR1 reads SGDLS; CDR2 reads YYNGEE. This CDR3 has 15 amino acids. After removal of 4 bases from V and 11 bases from J, the junction contained 12 bases not matched to a gene. The CDR3 sequence: CASSYNTGTGVPIYF. In DNA, the CDR3 is TGTGCCAGCAGCTACAACACCGGGACAGGGGTTCCCATATATTTT. The full variable domain, its missing parts supplied by reference TRBV9 and TRBJ1-3, is DSGVTQTPKHLITATGQRVTLRCSPRSGDLSVYWYQQSLDQGLQFLIQYYNGEERAKGNILERFSAQQFPDLHSELNLSSLELGDSALYFCASSYNTGTGVPIYFGEGSWLTVV.

This clonotype appeared a few times. This chain joins TRBV20-1 and TRBJ2-1; D is possibly TRBD1 (5 bases). There are 17 residues in the CDR3. CDR1 DFQATT and CDR2 SNEGSKA come from the germline V gene (reference sequence). Trimming pared 0 bases from V and 0 bases from J, leaving 15 bases between. This CDR3 reads CSAREITGLSSYNEQFF. CDR3 nucleotide sequence: TGCAGTGCTAGAGAAATTACAGGCCTGAGCTCCTACAATGAGCAGTTCTTC.

This clonotype was picked up a small number of times. The rearrangement uses TRBV20-1 and TRBJ2-7; 12 bases agree with TRBD1. Germline-derived CDR1 and CDR2 are DFQATT and SNEGSKA (reference sequence). The CDR3 runs 15 residues. V lost 5 bases, J lost 6 bases, and 11 bases stayed unmatched. CDR3 sequence (DNA): TGCAGTGCTCCGAGGGGGGGACAGGGGGCGCGCGAGCAGTACTTC. Translated, it gives CSAPRGGQGAREQYF.

This clonotype was recorded a few times. This chain connects TRBV15 to TRBJ1-5, with D possibly being TRBD1 (6 bases). Trimming left V 1 base short and J 6 bases short, with 13 bases between. This CDR3 contains 15 residues. CDR1 and CDR2 from the germline V gene are LNHNV and YYDKDF (reference sequence). The CDR3 region is CATSRATGRTQPQHF. The CDR3 nucleotides are TGTGCCACCAGCAGAGCTACAGGGCGGACTCAGCCCCAGCATTTT. The full variable domain, its missing parts supplied by reference TRBV15 and TRBJ1-5, is DAMVIQNPRYQVTQFGKPVTLSCSQTLNHNVMYWYQQKSSQAPKLLFHYYDKDFNNEADTPDNFQSRRPNTSFCFLDIRSPGLGDTAMYLCATSRATGRTQPQHFGDGTRLSIL.

In this sample, this clonotype turned up a few times. The rearrangement links TRBV12-3 or TRBV12-4 to TRBJ2-5; 15 bases fit TRBD2. J lost 7 bases, V lost 5 bases, and 11 bases had no gene match. The CDR3 length is 17 residues. In DNA form, the CDR3 reads TGTGCCAGCAGTCCCGGGACTAGCGGGGGGCCCACGGGGACCCAGTACTTC. Protein: CASSPGTSGGPTGTQYF.

The rearrangement links TRBV29-1 to TRBJ2-3; 7 nucleotides line up with TRBD1. After removal of 4 bases from V and 2 bases from J, the junction contained 6 bases not matched to a gene. This CDR3 contains 14 residues. CDR1 and CDR2 (germline): SQVTM, ANQGSEA. The CDR3 loop reads CSVVSRGITDTQYF. For the CDR3, the DNA is TGCAGCGTTGTTTCCAGGGGGATCACAGATACGCAGTATTTT.

This clonotype was observed a few times. This rearrangement joins TRBV5-1 to TRBJ2-5; D may be TRBD1 (5 bases). V lost 7 bases and J 5 bases, leaving 18 bases between the germline ends. Germline CDR1 reads SGHRS; CDR2 reads YFSETQ. The CDR3 has 14 amino acids. In DNA form, the CDR3 reads TGCGCCAGCTCCCCCGGACACACGATGGAGACCCAGTACTTC. It translates to CASSPGHTMETQYF.

This clonotype was observed a few times. V and J are TRBV29-1 and TRBJ1-1, with unresolved D. In germline, CDR1 is SQVTM, CDR2 ANQGSEA. The CDR3 covers 14 residues. The V gene lost 2 bases and the J gene lost 0 bases, with 10 bases spanning the gap. CDR3 DNA: TGCAGCGTTGAAAGACCACCTTTGAACACTGAAGCTTTCTTT. As protein: CSVERPPLNTEAFF.